This TCR beta chain was captured in a study of shared clonotypes between healthy human individuals. CD45RO-negative, CCR7-selected cells formed the naive CD8 fraction, which excluded terminally differentiated effector memory CD45RA+ cells. Notes on this clone: Its antigen is not known.

Broader study findings: Non-shared clonotypes displayed generation probabilities falling below those of clonotypes present in all four donors. Memory subsets generally showed lower estimated richness than naive subsets. Researchers sampled blood only, noting tissue repertoires likely differ.

Using immunoSEQ multiplex PCR, the repertoire was profiled, and TCRdb retains in-frame clones only, with some absent. The sample shows about 700,000 clones, 92% of them seen only once. Germline CDR1 reads MNHEY; CDR2 reads SMNVEV (reference sequence). This CDR3 contains 14 residues. J lost 1 base, V lost 6 bases, and 5 bases had no gene match. This clonotype was sampled from a young man in good health. This chain joins TRBV27 and TRBJ1-2, with 7 bases identical to TRBD1. Sequences were obtained from naive CD8+ T cells sorted from blood. The CDR3 nucleotides are TGTGCCAGCAGGCCGGGACAGAGTAACTATGGCTACACCTTC. This gives the protein CASRPGQSNYGYTF.